This note documents a single T cell receptor beta chain sequence. Generated by immunoSEQ multiplex PCR, the TCRdb table keeps only in-frame clones and is missing some. Here the sample spans 350,000 or so clones, almost 90% being singletons. This specimen belongs to a study of blood T cell repertoires in COVID-19. The wider study: Collection of acute and convalescent COVID-19 samples took place in the United States, Italy and Spain.

Germline V lookup: CDR1 WSHSY, CDR2 SAAADI. The CDR3 is 14 amino acids. V dropped 3 bases and J dropped 6; count of bases not matched to a gene: 3. Sequencing was done on a sample of PBMCs or T cells enriched from blood (not recorded which). This receptor was taken from a woman aged 25 to 39 who had been exposed to COVID-19. The V gene is TRBV10-2, the J gene TRBJ1-3; 9 nucleotides line up with TRBD1. The CDR3 spells CASSETGGANTIYF. CDR3 sequence (DNA): TGCGCCAGCAGTGAAACAGGGGGCGCAAACACCATATATTTT.